This TCR beta chain was documented in a study of blood T cell repertoires in COVID-19. About the research overall: Samples taken during acute and convalescent COVID-19 were collected in the United States, Italy and Spain. T cells, B-cell-depleted T cells, or PBMCs supplied cDNA or gDNA.

Trimming cost V 2 bases and J 2 bases, with 10 bases left between them. Germline lookup yields CDR1 LGHNT and CDR2 FRNRAP. The CDR3 totals 15 residues. Per the original methods: Researchers report that nucleated cell counts were estimated from reference gene primer amplification. Generated by immunoSEQ multiplex PCR, the TCRdb table keeps only in-frame clones and is missing some. V, J and clone size were drawn from that table, and D and trimming were deduced from the DNA. The sample holds over 100,000 clones; over 75% are singletons and the top ten take roughly 10%. Material for sequencing was peripheral blood. The clonotype originates from a man older than 75 with acute or convalescent COVID-19. V and J are TRBV12-5 and TRBJ1-5; TRBD1 might be the D (6 bases). The CDR3 DNA sequence: TGTGCTAGTGGTTTGCCATCAGGGGGCAATCAGCCCCAGCATTTT. Protein product: CASGLPSGGNQPQHF.